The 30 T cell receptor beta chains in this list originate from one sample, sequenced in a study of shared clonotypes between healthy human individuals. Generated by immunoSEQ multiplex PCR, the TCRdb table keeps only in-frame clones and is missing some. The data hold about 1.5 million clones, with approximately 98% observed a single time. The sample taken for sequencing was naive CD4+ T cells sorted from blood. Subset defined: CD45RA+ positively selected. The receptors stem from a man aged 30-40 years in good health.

The DNA of the CDR3 is TGTGCCAGCAGTACAGGGTACAACCAGCCCCAGCATTTT. Its translation: CASSTGYNQPQHF. This rearrangement joins TRBV2 to TRBJ1-5; maybe TRBD1 (6 bases). The CDR3 has 13 amino acids. V shed 5 bases and J shed 7 bases, with 12 bases lying between them. Germline CDR1 SNHLY, CDR2 FYNNEI.

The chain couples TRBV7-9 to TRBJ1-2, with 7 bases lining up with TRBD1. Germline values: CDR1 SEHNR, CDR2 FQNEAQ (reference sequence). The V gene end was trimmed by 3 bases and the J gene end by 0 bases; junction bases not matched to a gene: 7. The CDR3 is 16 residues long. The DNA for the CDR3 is TGTGCCAGCAGCTTCGACAGGGTGGGAGCTAACTATGGCTACACCTTC. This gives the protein CASSFDRVGANYGYTF.

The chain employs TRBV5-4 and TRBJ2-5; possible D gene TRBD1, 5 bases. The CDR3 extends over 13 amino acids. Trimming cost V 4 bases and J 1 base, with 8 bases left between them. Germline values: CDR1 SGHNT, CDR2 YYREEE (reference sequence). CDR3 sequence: CASSQQGQETQYF. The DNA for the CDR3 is TGTGCCAGCAGCCAGCAGGGCCAAGAGACCCAGTACTTC.

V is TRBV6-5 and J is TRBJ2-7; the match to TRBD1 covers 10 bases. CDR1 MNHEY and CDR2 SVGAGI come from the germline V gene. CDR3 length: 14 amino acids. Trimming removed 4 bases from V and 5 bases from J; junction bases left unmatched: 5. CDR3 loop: CASSSDRGINEQYF. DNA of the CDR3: TGTGCCAGCAGTTCGGACAGGGGGATCAACGAGCAGTACTTC.

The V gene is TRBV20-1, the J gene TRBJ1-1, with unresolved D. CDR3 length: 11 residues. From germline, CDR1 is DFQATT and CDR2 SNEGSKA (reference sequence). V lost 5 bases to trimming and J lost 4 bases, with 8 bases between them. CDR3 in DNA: TGCAGTGCTGTCCTCGCCACTGAAGCTTTCTTT. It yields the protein CSAVLATEAFF.

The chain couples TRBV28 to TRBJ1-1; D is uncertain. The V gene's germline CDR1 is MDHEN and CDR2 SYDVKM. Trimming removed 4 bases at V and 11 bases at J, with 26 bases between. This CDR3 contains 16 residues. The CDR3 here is CASSSPFPSPLGLAFF. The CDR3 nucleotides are TGTGCCAGCAGTTCCCCCTTCCCCTCCCCCCTGGGGTTGGCTTTCTTT.

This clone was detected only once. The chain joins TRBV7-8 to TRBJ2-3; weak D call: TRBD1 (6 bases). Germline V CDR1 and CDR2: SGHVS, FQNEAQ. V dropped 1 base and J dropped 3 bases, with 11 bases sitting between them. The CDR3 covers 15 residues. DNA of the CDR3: TGTGCCAGCAGCTTAGGCAGGGGCGGAACAGATACGCAGTATTTT. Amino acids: CASSLGRGGTDTQYF.

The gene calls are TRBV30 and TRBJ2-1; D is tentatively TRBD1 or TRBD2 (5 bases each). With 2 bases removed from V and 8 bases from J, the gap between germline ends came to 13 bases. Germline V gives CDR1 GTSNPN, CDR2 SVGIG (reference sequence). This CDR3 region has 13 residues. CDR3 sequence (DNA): TGTGCCTGGAGTAAGGGACGGCGACATGAGCAGTTCTTC. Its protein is CAWSKGRRHEQFF.

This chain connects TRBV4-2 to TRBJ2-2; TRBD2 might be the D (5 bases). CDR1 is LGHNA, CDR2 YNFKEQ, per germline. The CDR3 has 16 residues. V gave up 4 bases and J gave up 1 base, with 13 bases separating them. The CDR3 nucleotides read TGTGCCAGCAGCCCCGTAACGGGATTGAACACCGGGGAGCTGTTTTTT. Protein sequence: CASSPVTGLNTGELFF.

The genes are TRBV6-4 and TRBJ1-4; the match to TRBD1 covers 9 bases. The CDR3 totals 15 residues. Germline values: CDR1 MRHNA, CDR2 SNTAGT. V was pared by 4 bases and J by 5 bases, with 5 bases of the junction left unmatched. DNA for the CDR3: TGTGCCAGCAGTGTCGGGGACAGGGTGAATGAAAAACTGTTTTTT. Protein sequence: CASSVGDRVNEKLFF.

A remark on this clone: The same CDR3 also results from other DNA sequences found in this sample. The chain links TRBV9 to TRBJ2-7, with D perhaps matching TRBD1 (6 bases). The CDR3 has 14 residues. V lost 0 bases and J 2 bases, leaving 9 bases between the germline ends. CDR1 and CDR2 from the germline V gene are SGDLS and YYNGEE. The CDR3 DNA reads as TGTGCCAGCAGCGTAGACCAGGGGCCCTACGAGCAGTACTTC. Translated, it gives CASSVDQGPYEQYF. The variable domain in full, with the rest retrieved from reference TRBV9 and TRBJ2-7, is DSGVTQTPKHLITATGQRVTLRCSPRSGDLSVYWYQQSLDQGLQFLIQYYNGEERAKGNILERFSAQQFPDLHSELNLSSLELGDSALYFCASSVDQGPYEQYFGPGTRLTVT.

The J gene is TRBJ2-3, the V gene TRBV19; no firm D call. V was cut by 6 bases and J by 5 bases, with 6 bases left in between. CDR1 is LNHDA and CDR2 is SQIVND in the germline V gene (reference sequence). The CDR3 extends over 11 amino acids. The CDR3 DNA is TGTGCCAGTAGACTGCAAGATACGCAGTATTTT. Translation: CASRLQDTQYF.

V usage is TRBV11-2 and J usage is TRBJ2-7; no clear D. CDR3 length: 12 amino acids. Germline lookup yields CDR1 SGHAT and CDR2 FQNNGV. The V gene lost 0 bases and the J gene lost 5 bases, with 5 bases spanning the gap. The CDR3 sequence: CASSLDGDEQYF. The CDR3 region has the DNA TGTGCCAGCAGCTTAGATGGCGACGAGCAGTACTTC.

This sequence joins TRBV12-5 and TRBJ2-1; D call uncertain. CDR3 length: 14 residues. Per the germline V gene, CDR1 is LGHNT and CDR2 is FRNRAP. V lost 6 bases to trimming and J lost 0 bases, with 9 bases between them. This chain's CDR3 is CASGSKSSYNEQFF. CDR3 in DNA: TGTGCTAGTGGATCGAAGAGCTCCTACAATGAGCAGTTCTTC. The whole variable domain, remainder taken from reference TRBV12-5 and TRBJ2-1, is DARVTQTPRHKVTEMGQEVTMRCQPILGHNTVFWYRQTMMQGLELLAYFRNRAPLDDSGMPKDRFSAEMPDATLATLKIQPSEPRDSAVYFCASGSKSSYNEQFFGPGTRLTVL.

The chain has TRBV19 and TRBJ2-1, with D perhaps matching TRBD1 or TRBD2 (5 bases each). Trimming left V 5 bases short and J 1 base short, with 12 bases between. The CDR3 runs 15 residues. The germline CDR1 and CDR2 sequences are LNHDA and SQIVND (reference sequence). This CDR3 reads CASSHRTHSYNEQFF. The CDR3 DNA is TGTGCCAGTAGTCACAGGACTCATTCCTACAATGAGCAGTTCTTC.

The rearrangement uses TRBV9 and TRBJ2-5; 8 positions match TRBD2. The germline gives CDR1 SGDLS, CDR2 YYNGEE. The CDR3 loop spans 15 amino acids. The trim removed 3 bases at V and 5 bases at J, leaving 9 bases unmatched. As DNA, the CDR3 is TGTGCCAGCAGCGCTCAGGGGACTAGTGAGGAGACCCAGTACTTC. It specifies CASSAQGTSEETQYF.

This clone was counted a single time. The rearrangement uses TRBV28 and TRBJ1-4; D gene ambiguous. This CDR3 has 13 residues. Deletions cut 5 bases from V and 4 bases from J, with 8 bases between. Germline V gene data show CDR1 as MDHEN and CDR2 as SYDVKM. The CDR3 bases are TGTGCCAGCAGTGAGGCTGGTAATGAAAAACTGTTTTTT. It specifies CASSEAGNEKLFF.

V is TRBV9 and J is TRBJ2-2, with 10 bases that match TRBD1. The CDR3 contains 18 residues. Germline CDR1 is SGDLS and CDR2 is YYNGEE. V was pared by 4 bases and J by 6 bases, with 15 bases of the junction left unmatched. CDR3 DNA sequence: TGTGCCAGCAGCATCCTGGACGGGACAGGGGTCCTTCCCGGGGAGCTGTTTTTT. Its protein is CASSILDGTGVLPGELFF.

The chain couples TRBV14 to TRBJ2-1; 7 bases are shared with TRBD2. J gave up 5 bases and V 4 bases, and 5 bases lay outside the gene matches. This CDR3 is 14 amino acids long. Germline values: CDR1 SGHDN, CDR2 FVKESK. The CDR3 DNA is TGTGCCAGCAGCCCGGGACTAAACCACAATGAGCAGTTCTTC. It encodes CASSPGLNHNEQFF. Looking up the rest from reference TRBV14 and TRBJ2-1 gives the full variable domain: EAGVTQFPSHSVIEKGQTVTLRCDPISGHDNLYWYRRVMGKEIKFLLHFVKESKQDESGMPNNRFLAERTGGTYSTLKVQPAELEDSGVYFCASSPGLNHNEQFFGPGTRLTVL.

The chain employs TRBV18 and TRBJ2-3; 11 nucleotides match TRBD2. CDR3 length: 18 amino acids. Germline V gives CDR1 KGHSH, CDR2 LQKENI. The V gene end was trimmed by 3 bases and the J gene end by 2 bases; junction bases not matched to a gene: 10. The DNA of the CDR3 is TGTGCCAGCTCACCCTATTTACTAGCGGGAGACCCCACAGATACGCAGTATTTT. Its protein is CASSPYLLAGDPTDTQYF.

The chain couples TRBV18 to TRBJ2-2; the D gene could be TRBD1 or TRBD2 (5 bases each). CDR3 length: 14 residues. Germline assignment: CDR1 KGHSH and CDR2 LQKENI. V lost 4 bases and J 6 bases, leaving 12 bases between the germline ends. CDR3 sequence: CASSRLRGPGELFF. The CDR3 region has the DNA TGTGCCAGCTCACGGCTTAGGGGACCCGGGGAGCTGTTTTTT.

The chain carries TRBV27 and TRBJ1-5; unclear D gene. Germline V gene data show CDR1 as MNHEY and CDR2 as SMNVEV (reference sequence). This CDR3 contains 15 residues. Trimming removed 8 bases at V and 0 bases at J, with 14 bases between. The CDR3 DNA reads TGTGCCAGCCAGCAGTCGCGGGGTAGCAATCAGCCCCAGCATTTT. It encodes CASQQSRGSNQPQHF.

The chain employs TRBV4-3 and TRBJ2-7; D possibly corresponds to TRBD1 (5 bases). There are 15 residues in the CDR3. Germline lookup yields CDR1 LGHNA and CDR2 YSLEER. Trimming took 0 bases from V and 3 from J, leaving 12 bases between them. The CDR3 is CASSQERGHLYEQYF. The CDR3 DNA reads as TGCGCCAGCAGCCAAGAAAGGGGCCACCTCTACGAGCAGTACTTC.

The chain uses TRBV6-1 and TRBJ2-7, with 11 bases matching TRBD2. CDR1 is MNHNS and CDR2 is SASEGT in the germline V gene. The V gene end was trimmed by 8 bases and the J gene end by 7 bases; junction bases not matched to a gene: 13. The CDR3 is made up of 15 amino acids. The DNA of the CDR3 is TGTGCCAGCGGGCCCACTAGCGGGAGATCGAGGGAGCAGTACTTC. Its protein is CASGPTSGRSREQYF.

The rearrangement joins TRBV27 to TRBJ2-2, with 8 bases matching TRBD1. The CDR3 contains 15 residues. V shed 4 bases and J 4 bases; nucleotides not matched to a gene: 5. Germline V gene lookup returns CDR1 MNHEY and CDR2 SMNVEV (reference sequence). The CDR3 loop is CASSSRQGLTGELFF. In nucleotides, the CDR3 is TGTGCCAGCAGTTCTCGACAGGGGCTCACCGGGGAGCTGTTTTTT.

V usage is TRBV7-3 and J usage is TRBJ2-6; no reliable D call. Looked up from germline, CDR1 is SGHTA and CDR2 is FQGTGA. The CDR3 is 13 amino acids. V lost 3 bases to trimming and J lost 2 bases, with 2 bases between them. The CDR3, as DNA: TGTGCCAGCAGCTTGACTGGGGCCAACGTCCTGACTTTC. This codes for CASSLTGANVLTF.

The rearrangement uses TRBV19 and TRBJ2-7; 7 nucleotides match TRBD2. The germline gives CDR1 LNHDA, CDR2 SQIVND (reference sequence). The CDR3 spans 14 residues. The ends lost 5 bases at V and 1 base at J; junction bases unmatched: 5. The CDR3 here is CASSERDWSYEQYF. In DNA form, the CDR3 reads TGTGCCAGTAGTGAGCGGGACTGGTCCTACGAGCAGTACTTC. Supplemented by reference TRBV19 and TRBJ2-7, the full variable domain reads DGGITQSPKYLFRKEGQNVTLSCEQNLNHDAMYWYRQDPGQGLRLIYYSQIVNDFQKGDIAEGYSVSREKKESFPLTVTSAQKNPTAFYLCASSERDWSYEQYFGPGTRLTVT.

CDR3 region: CASSLASRNNEQFF. CDR3 nucleotide sequence: TGTGCCAGCAGCTTGGCTAGCCGGAACAATGAGCAGTTCTTC. The rearrangement links TRBV5-5 to TRBJ2-1; possible D gene TRBD2, 5 bases. The CDR3 loop spans 14 amino acids. V was shortened by 0 bases and J by 5 bases, with 9 bases between the two germline ends. Per germline, CDR1 SGHKS and CDR2 YYEKEE (reference sequence).

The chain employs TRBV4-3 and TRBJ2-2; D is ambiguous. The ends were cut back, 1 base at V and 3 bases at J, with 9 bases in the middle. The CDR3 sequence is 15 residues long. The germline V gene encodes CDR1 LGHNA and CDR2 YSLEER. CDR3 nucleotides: TGCGCCAGCAGCCAAGGCCGCAAGGACACCGGGGAGCTGTTTTTT. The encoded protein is CASSQGRKDTGELFF.

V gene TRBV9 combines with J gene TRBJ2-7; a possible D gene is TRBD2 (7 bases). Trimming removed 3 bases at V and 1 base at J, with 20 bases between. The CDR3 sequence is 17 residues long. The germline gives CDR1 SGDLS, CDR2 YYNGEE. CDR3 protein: CASSATGGASGSYEQYF. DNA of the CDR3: TGTGCCAGCAGCGCCACTGGGGGGGCTAGCGGATCCTACGAGCAGTACTTC.